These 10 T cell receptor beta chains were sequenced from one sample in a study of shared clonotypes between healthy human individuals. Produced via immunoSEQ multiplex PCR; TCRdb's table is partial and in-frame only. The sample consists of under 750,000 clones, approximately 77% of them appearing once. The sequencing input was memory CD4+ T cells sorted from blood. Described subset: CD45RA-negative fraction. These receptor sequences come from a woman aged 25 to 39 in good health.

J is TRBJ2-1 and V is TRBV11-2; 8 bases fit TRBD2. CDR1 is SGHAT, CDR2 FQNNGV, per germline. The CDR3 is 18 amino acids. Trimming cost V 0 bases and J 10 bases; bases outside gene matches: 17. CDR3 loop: CASSLEVVLRLASGEQFF. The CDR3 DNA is TGTGCCAGCAGCTTAGAGGTAGTACTGCGACTAGCGTCAGGGGAGCAGTTCTTC.

This CDR3 is CASSSRTYEQYF. DNA for the CDR3: TGTGCCAGCAGTTCCCGTACCTACGAGCAGTACTTC. The V call is TRBV27, the J call TRBJ2-7, with unresolved D. The CDR3 spans 12 residues. Germline V gene lookup returns CDR1 MNHEY and CDR2 SMNVEV (reference sequence). With 4 bases removed from V and 2 bases from J, the gap between germline ends came to 6 bases.

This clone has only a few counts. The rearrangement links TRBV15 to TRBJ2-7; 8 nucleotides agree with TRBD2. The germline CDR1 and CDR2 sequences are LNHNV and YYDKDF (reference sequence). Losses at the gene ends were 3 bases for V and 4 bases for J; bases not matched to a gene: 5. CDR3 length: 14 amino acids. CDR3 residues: CATSSGGDSYEQYF. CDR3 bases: TGTGCCACCAGCAGCGGGGGGGATAGTTACGAGCAGTACTTC.

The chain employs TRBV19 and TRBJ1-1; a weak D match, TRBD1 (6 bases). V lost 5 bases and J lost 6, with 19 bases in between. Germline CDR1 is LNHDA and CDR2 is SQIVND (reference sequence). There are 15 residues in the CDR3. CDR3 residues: CASSVPGEASSEAFF. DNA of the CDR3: TGTGCCAGTAGTGTACCAGGGGAAGCTTCGTCTGAAGCTTTCTTT.

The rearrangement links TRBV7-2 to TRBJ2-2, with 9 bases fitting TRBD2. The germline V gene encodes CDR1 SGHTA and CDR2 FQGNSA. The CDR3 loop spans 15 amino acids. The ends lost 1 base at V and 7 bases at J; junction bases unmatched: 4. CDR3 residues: CASSLVGTSIGELFF. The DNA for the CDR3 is TGTGCCAGCAGCTTAGTGGGGACTAGCATCGGGGAGCTGTTTTTT.

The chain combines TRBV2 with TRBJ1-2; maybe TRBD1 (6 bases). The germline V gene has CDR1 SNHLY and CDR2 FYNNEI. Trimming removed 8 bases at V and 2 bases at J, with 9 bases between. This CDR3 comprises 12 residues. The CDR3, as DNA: TGTGCCAGCGAGGGGGACAACTATGGCTACACCTTC. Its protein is CASEGDNYGYTF.

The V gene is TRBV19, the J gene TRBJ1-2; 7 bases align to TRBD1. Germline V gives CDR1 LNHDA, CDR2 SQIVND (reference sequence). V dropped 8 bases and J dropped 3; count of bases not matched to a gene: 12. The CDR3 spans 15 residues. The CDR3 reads CASYRPGTADYGYTF. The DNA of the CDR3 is TGTGCCAGTTACCGACCCGGGACAGCCGACTATGGCTACACCTTC.

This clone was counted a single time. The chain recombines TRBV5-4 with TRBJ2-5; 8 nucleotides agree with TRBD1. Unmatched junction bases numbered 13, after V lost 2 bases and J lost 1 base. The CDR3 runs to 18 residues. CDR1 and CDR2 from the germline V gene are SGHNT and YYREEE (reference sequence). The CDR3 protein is CASSLGQGSLRIQETQYF. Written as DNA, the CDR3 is TGTGCCAGCAGCTTAGGACAGGGTTCCCTCAGAATCCAAGAGACCCAGTACTTC. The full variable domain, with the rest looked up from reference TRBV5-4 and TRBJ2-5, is ETGVTQSPTHLIKTRGQQVTLRCSSQSGHNTVSWYQQALGQGPQFIFQYYREEENGRGNFPPRFSGLQFPNYSSELNVNALELDDSALYLCASSLGQGSLRIQETQYFGPGTRLLVL.

DNA of the CDR3: TGTGCCAGCAGCTCTCCTGGGGGCTCTGGGGCCAACGTCCTGACTTTC. This encodes CASSSPGGSGANVLTF. The chain uses TRBV5-5 and TRBJ2-6; D is perhaps TRBD1 or TRBD2 (5 bases each). This CDR3 has 16 amino acids. V was cut by 3 bases and J by 0 bases, with 10 bases left in between. CDR1 is SGHKS, CDR2 YYEKEE, per germline (reference sequence).

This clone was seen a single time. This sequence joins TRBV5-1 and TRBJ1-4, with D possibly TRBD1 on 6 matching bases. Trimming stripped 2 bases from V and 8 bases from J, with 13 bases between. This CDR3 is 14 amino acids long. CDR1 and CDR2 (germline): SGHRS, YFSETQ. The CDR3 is CASSFSGVEEKLFF. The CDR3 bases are TGCGCCAGCAGCTTCTCAGGGGTGGAGGAAAAACTGTTTTTT.